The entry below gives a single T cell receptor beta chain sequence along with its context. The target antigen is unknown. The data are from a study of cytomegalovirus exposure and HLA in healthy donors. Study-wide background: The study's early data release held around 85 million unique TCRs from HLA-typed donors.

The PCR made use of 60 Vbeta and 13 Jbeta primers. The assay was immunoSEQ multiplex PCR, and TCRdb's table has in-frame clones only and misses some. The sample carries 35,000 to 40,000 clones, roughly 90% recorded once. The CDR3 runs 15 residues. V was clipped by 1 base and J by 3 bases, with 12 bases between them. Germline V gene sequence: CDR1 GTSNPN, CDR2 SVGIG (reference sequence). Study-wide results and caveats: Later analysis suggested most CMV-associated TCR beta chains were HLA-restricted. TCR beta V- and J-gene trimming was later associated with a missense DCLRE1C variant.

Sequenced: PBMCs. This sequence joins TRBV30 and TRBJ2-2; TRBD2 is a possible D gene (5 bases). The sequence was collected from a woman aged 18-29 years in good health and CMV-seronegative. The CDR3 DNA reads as TGTGCCTGGAGTGCGGCGGGCCGCGACACCGGGGAGCTGTTTTTT. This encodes CAWSAAGRDTGELFF.